This T cell receptor (beta chain) comes out of a study of blood T cell repertoires in COVID-19. As for the study in general: The United States, Italy and Spain provided the acute and convalescent COVID-19 samples. T cells, B-cell-depleted T cells, or PBMCs provided the cDNA or gDNA that served as material.

CDR3 length equals 15 residues. CDR1 and CDR2 from the germline V gene are SGHAT and FQNNGV. The ends lost 5 bases at V and 5 bases at J; junction bases unmatched: 6. Libraries were prepared by immunoSEQ multiplex PCR; TCRdb keeps only in-frame clonotypes and omits some of them. The sample lists over 150,000 clones; about 88% were seen once. Followed over time, Seattle patients had been enrolled while infection was active. The gene calls are TRBV11-2 and TRBJ2-2; 9 bases are shared with TRBD1. This receptor was obtained from a man aged 55 to 70 with COVID-19, enrolled during active disease. The sequencing input was peripheral blood. CDR3 protein: CASSHQQGATGELFF. The CDR3 nucleotides are TGTGCCAGCAGCCACCAACAGGGGGCAACCGGGGAGCTGTTTTTT.